The 5 T cell receptor beta chains below all came from one sample that was sequenced in a study of T cell responses to AZD1222 COVID-19 vaccine. TCRdb's table, derived via immunoSEQ multiplex PCR, lists solely in-frame clones and lacks some. The repertoire holds roughly 120,000 clones, with around nine tenths as singletons. The material was peripheral blood, obtained 28 days after the second dose of the MenACWY control vaccine. The receptor source for this set is an adult who received the MenACWY meningococcal vaccine as a control.

The rearrangement links TRBV29-1 to TRBJ2-2; D is perhaps TRBD2 (5 bases). Germline lookup yields CDR1 SQVTM and CDR2 ANQGSEA. Trimming left V 1 base short and J 4 bases short, with 13 bases between. The CDR3 contains 15 residues. The CDR3 is CSVEGMGVVTGELFF. CDR3 DNA: TGCAGCGTTGAAGGAATGGGAGTTGTCACCGGGGAGCTGTTTTTT.

The chain is built from TRBV15 and TRBJ1-3; 8 bases agree with TRBD1. CDR3 length: 18 residues. The J segment lost 3 bases and the V segment lost 2 bases, leaving 12 bases of the junction unmatched. Germline V lookup: CDR1 LNHNV, CDR2 YYDKDF (reference sequence). The DNA for the CDR3 is TGTGCCACCAGCAGAAGTAGAGACAGGGGACTAATTGGAAACACCATATATTTT. Its translation is CATSRSRDRGLIGNTIYF.

This clone was counted once. The chain employs TRBV2 and TRBJ1-4, with D perhaps matching TRBD1 (6 bases). Trimming pared 6 bases from V and 8 bases from J, leaving 13 bases between. This CDR3 has 13 residues. Germline CDR1 is SNHLY and CDR2 is FYNNEI. The CDR3 loop reads CASRRTGIEKLFF. The CDR3 nucleotides are TGTGCCAGCAGGCGAACAGGGATCGAAAAACTGTTTTTT.

This rearrangement joins TRBV27 to TRBJ1-1; D unclear. Germline assignment: CDR1 MNHEY and CDR2 SMNVEV (reference sequence). The CDR3 extends over 15 amino acids. Trimming left V 5 bases short and J 0 bases short, with 13 bases between. The CDR3: CASSPRPSMNTEAFF. CDR3 in DNA: TGTGCCAGCAGTCCCCGACCGAGCATGAACACTGAAGCTTTCTTT.

V gene TRBV29-1 combines with J gene TRBJ2-2; D remains ambiguous. V lost 6 bases and J 0 bases, leaving 11 bases between the germline ends. This CDR3 has 14 residues. CDR1 is SQVTM and CDR2 is ANQGSEA in the germline V gene. CDR3 nucleotides: TGCAGCGTCCGAGACCGCACGAACACCGGGGAGCTGTTTTTT. Translating it yields CSVRDRTNTGELFF.